This paragraph reports one T cell receptor beta chain. This entry comes from a study of OX40 agonist ivuxolimab in advanced cancers. TCRdb's table, derived via immunoSEQ multiplex PCR, lists solely in-frame clones and lacks some. Among around 80,000 clones listed, 80% to 95% were seen once. CDR1 is SGDLS, CDR2 YYNGEE, per germline. This CDR3 is 13 amino acids long. The V segment lost 5 bases and the J segment 7 bases; nucleotides outside the gene matches: 7. The V call is TRBV9, the J call TRBJ1-1; 8 bases agree with TRBD1. This sequence was found in an adult with an advanced solid tumor such as melanoma, head and neck, liver or kidney cancer. Here the sequenced sample was CD4+ or CD8+ T cells sorted from blood, taken in a trial of the OX40 agonist ivuxolimab. The CDR3 sequence: CASRDRVDGEAFF. The CDR3, as DNA: TGTGCCAGCAGGGACAGGGTCGACGGTGAAGCTTTCTTT.